This T cell receptor beta chain is from a study of blood T cells in healthy people across ages. Whole-study results and caveats: Leaving the PBMCs unsorted stopped any conclusive comparison of naive versus antigen-experienced cells.

The CDR3 runs 15 residues. Germline CDR1 SGHTA, CDR2 FQGNSA. V lost 2 bases to trimming and J lost 8 bases, with 16 bases between them. Using a J-beta primer mix together with a sample-barcoded 5' primer, a second PCR was run for roughly 7 to 11 cycles. One entry per CDR3 protein results from TCRdb running MiXCR on the 5' RACE reads. The sample has approximately 1,700,000 distinct CDR3 sequences, around 40% seen once; the top ten hold 23%. As concerns this clonotype: Its antigen is still unknown.

The chain links TRBV7-2 to TRBJ2-1, with D possibly being TRBD2 (5 bases). The clonotype was recovered from a human donor in good health. Sequenced sample: blood. CDR3 nucleotides: TGTGCCAGCAGCTTAAGGGAGACCTCCTCGTATGAGCAGTTCTTC. It codes for CASSLRETSSYEQFF.